This T cell receptor beta chain was sequenced in a study of CD8 T cells in ankylosing spondylitis. Study-level findings and limits: Disease-linked clones were reportedly significantly enriched in matched ankylosing spondylitis synovial fluid. Roughly 8 highly homologous variants made up a TCR beta motif that seemed to typify ankylosing spondylitis blood.

Germline loops: CDR1 MNHEY, CDR2 SVGAGI. Between the trimmed V and J ends, which lost 0 bases and 5 bases, there was a span of 16 bases. The CDR3 covers 17 residues. With regard to this clonotype: No antigen is known for it.

In making TCR beta libraries, quantitative 5'-RACE with molecular barcodes was used. TCRdb called the 5' RACE reads again in MiXCR, with one record for every CDR3 protein. The repertoire holds over 150,000 distinct CDR3 sequences, with roughly 13% as singletons. The J gene is TRBJ2-2, the V gene TRBV6-5, with a weak D call TRBD2 (6 bases). This TCR derives from a male donor with ankylosing spondylitis or in good health (not recorded which). Material for sequencing was blood, either unsorted or a sorted T cell fraction (not recorded which). DNA of the CDR3: TGTGCCAGCAGTTACTCCCGGGGGATGGTGGGGACCGGGGAGCTGTTTTTT. This codes for CASSYSRGMVGTGELFF.